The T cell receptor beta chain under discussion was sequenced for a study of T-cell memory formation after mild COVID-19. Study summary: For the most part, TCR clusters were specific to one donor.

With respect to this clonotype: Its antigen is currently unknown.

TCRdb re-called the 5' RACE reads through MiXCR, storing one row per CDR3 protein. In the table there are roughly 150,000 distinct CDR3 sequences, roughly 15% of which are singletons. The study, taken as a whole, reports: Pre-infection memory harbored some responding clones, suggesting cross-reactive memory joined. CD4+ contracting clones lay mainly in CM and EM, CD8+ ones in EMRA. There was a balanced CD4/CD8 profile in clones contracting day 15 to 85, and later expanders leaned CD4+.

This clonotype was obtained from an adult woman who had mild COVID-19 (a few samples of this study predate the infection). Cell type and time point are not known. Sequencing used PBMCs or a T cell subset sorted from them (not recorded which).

The CDR3 DNA reads TGTGCCACCAGCAGAGCTGTCTACTACGAGCAGTACTTC. Residues: CATSRAVYYEQYF. The gene calls are TRBV15 and TRBJ2-7; D ambiguous. The germline V gene encodes CDR1 LNHNV and CDR2 YYDKDF (reference sequence). With 1 base removed from V and 3 bases from J, the gap between germline ends came to 7 bases. CDR3 length equals 13 residues.